The 29 T cell receptor beta chains below all came from one sample that was sequenced in a study of shared clonotypes between healthy human individuals. Clones were read by immunoSEQ multiplex PCR, and TCRdb kept only the in-frame ones, dropping some. Of 1,100,000 or so clones listed, around three quarters are singletons. Sample: memory CD4+ T cells from PBMCs. The subset was: CD45RA-negative fraction. The receptors shown here come from a man younger than 30 in good health. Some clones in this sample may be carry-over from other donors' samples.

The gene calls are TRBV5-1 and TRBJ1-2; D is ambiguous. Germline values: CDR1 SGHRS, CDR2 YFSETQ. The CDR3 loop spans 16 amino acids. Trimming removed 0 bases at V and 0 bases at J, with 12 bases between. The CDR3 DNA reads as TGCGCCAGCAGCTTGGCCCTGGACTCAGCTAACTATGGCTACACCTTC. It yields the protein CASSLALDSANYGYTF.

This chain links TRBV5-8 with TRBJ1-4; 11 bases are shared with TRBD1. CDR3 length equals 15 residues. Germline V CDR1 and CDR2: SGHTS, YDEGEE. With V trimmed by 0 bases and J by 7 bases, 2 bases remained unmatched. The DNA of the CDR3 is TGTGCCAGCAGCTTGGAGGGGACAGGGGGTGAAAAACTGTTTTTT. It encodes CASSLEGTGGEKLFF.

The rearrangement links TRBV6-5 to TRBJ2-3, with 8 nucleotides matching TRBD2. In germline, CDR1 is MNHEY, CDR2 SVGAGI. Trimming at V came to 5 bases and at J to 4 bases, leaving 8 bases not matched to a gene. The CDR3 has 15 residues. This CDR3 is CASSLRGGRSDTQYF. The CDR3 bases are TGTGCCAGCAGTCTACGGGGCGGGAGGTCAGATACGCAGTATTTT.

V is TRBV4-1 and J is TRBJ2-1; 9 bases align to TRBD2. CDR1 MGHRA and CDR2 YSYEKL come from the germline V gene. The CDR3 is made up of 18 amino acids. V lost 4 bases, J lost 6 bases, and 16 bases stayed unmatched. CDR3 sequence: CASSRSGDSGSSPNEQFF. DNA of the CDR3: TGCGCCAGCAGCCGCTCCGGGGATAGCGGGAGTAGTCCCAATGAGCAGTTCTTC.

The chain is built from TRBV11-2 and TRBJ1-3; D remains ambiguous. Trimming removed 3 bases at V and 2 bases at J, with 17 bases between. Germline V gives CDR1 SGHAT, CDR2 FQNNGV. The CDR3 has 17 residues. CDR3 in DNA: TGTGCCAGCAGCTTGGAACGAGATAGAAAGACTGGAAACACCATATATTTT. Its translation is CASSLERDRKTGNTIYF.

This clone was picked up a small number of times. The rearrangement uses TRBV28 and TRBJ2-2; 9 positions match TRBD2. The germline CDR1 and CDR2 sequences are MDHEN and SYDVKM. This CDR3 is built from 17 residues. Trimming at V came to 1 base and at J to 0 bases, leaving 3 bases not matched to a gene. Written as DNA, the CDR3 is TGTGCCAGCAGTTTATCTCTAGCGGGATCGAACACCGGGGAGCTGTTTTTT. Protein sequence: CASSLSLAGSNTGELFF.

V usage is TRBV5-1 and J usage is TRBJ2-1, with D unresolved. Trimming removed 2 bases at V and 6 bases at J, with 3 bases between. Germline CDR1 SGHRS, CDR2 YFSETQ. The CDR3 runs 11 residues. The CDR3: CASSFANEQFF. CDR3 in DNA: TGCGCCAGCAGCTTCGCCAATGAGCAGTTCTTC. Supplemented by reference TRBV5-1 and TRBJ2-1, the full variable domain reads KAGVTQTPRYLIKTRGQQVTLSCSPISGHRSVSWYQQTPGQGLQFLFEYFSETQRNKGNFPGRFSGRQFSNSRSEMNVSTLELGDSALYLCASSFANEQFFGPGTRLTVL.

The CDR3 loop reads CASSIGVALAKNIQYF. The DNA of the CDR3 is TGTGCCAGTAGTATAGGGGTGGCACTAGCCAAAAACATTCAGTACTTC. This chain uses TRBV19 with TRBJ2-4; D ambiguous. Germline V gives CDR1 LNHDA, CDR2 SQIVND (reference sequence). Trimming cost V 1 base and J 0 bases, with 10 bases left between them. This CDR3 has 16 amino acids.

This chain uses TRBV6-1 with TRBJ1-1; D might be TRBD1 (5 bases). The V gene lost 11 bases and the J gene lost 5 bases, with 15 bases spanning the gap. CDR3 length: 12 residues. Per germline, CDR1 MNHNS and CDR2 SASEGT. CDR3 nucleotides: TGTGCCGGGCCGGGGGAGGAGACTGAAGCTTTCTTT. It specifies CAGPGEETEAFF.

This clone was picked up one time. The gene calls are TRBV7-6 and TRBJ2-3; the D gene is possibly TRBD2 (6 bases). The CDR3 is 15 residues long. Germline V gene lookup returns CDR1 SGHVS and CDR2 FNYEAQ. Between the trimmed V and J ends, which lost 3 bases and 2 bases, there was a span of 12 bases. CDR3 loop: CASSFSGSYTDTQYF. In DNA, the CDR3 is TGTGCCAGCAGCTTTAGCGGTTCGTACACAGATACGCAGTATTTT.

The V and J genes are TRBV29-1 and TRBJ2-7, with TRBD1 matching 7 bases. The CDR3 covers 12 residues. V lost 7 bases and J lost 2; bases outside the gene matches: 5. Germline lookup yields CDR1 SQVTM and CDR2 ANQGSEA. The CDR3 region is CSAGQGAYEQYF. The CDR3 region has the DNA TGCAGCGCCGGGCAGGGGGCCTACGAGCAGTACTTC.

The chain carries TRBV6-5 and TRBJ1-5, with a weak D call TRBD1 (5 bases). The CDR3 contains 15 residues. The V end lost 2 bases, the J end lost 0 bases, and 8 bases lay between the germline ends. Germline V lookup: CDR1 MNHEY, CDR2 SVGAGI. The CDR3 is CASSYRGGSNQPQHF. The CDR3, as DNA: TGTGCCAGCAGTTACAGGGGCGGTAGCAATCAGCCCCAGCATTTT.

This chain links TRBV5-5 with TRBJ1-1, with D possibly TRBD1 on 5 matching bases. This CDR3 region has 13 residues. Trimming pared 5 bases from V and 2 bases from J, leaving 10 bases between. Per the germline V gene, CDR1 is SGHKS and CDR2 is YYEKEE (reference sequence). CDR3 DNA sequence: TGTGCCAGCAGAGGGGTGCTCAACACTGAAGCTTTCTTT. It yields the protein CASRGVLNTEAFF.

The chain recombines TRBV7-9 with TRBJ2-7; 12 bases map to TRBD1. Germline CDR1 SEHNR, CDR2 FQNEAQ (reference sequence). This CDR3 spans 16 amino acids. V lost 5 bases, J lost 4 bases, and 9 bases stayed unmatched. CDR3 coding DNA: TGTGCCAGCAGCCCGTGGGGGACAGGGGGCGGGTACGAGCAGTACTTC. Protein product: CASSPWGTGGGYEQYF.

The V gene is TRBV27, the J gene TRBJ2-7, with 7 bases aligning to TRBD2. After removal of 6 bases from V and 1 base from J, the junction contained 15 bases not matched to a gene. The germline V gene encodes CDR1 MNHEY and CDR2 SMNVEV (reference sequence). The CDR3 has 17 residues. The CDR3 is CASRVRSTRTRSYEQYF. The DNA for the CDR3 is TGTGCCAGCAGGGTTAGGAGTACTAGGACTAGATCCTACGAGCAGTACTTC.

The chain links TRBV29-1 to TRBJ2-1; 13 bases are shared with TRBD2. The germline CDR1 and CDR2 sequences are SQVTM and ANQGSEA. This CDR3 is built from 16 residues. With V trimmed by 5 bases and J by 1 base, 5 bases remained unmatched. This CDR3 reads CSVRTSGRGSYNEQFF. CDR3 coding DNA: TGCAGCGTTCGGACTAGCGGGAGAGGGTCCTACAATGAGCAGTTCTTC.

This clone was detected only a few times. The J gene is TRBJ1-2, the V gene TRBV28; TRBD1 is a possible D gene (5 bases). V was shortened by 7 bases and J by 11 bases, with 17 bases between the two germline ends. CDR1 MDHEN and CDR2 SYDVKM come from the germline V gene. The CDR3 length is 12 residues. The CDR3 sequence is CASTRPGIGYTF. The CDR3 DNA is TGTGCCAGCACTAGACCAGGGATAGGATACACCTTC.

The J gene is TRBJ2-1, the V gene TRBV28; 10 nucleotides agree with TRBD2. Germline CDR1 and CDR2: MDHEN and SYDVKM. There are 15 residues in the CDR3. With V trimmed by 3 bases and J by 8 bases, 7 bases remained unmatched. The CDR3 loop reads CASSFELAGSYEQFF. In nucleotides, the CDR3 is TGTGCCAGCAGTTTCGAACTAGCGGGATCGTATGAGCAGTTCTTC. Full variable domain (rest looked up from reference TRBV28 and TRBJ2-1): DVKVTQSSRYLVKRTGEKVFLECVQDMDHENMFWYRQDPGLGLRLIYFSYDVKMKEKGDIPEGYSVSREKKERFSLILESASTNQTSMYLCASSFELAGSYEQFFGPGTRLTVL.

This clone is a singleton in its sample. J is TRBJ2-7 and V is TRBV4-2, with D perhaps TRBD2 (5 bases). CDR1 is LGHNA, CDR2 YNFKEQ, per germline. Trimming took off 6 bases at V and 12 bases at J, with 15 bases between the two ends. CDR3 length equals 11 residues. For the CDR3, the DNA is TGTGCCAGCAGAGCCAACTCCGGGGTGTACTTC. Its protein product is CASRANSGVYF.

Worth noting for this clone: A much bigger clone sits one base away, suggesting this may be a read error. V usage is TRBV7-3 and J usage is TRBJ2-7, with D perhaps matching TRBD2 (6 bases). Trimming stripped 2 bases from V and 0 bases from J, with 8 bases between. The CDR3 length is 14 residues. Germline V gene sequence: CDR1 SGHTA, CDR2 FQGTGA. CDR3 sequence reads: CASSLAGSSYEQYF. DNA of the CDR3: TGTGCCAGCAGCTTAGCGGGGAGCTCCTACGAGCAGTACTTC.

In its sample, this clone was seen many times. In DNA, the CDR3 is TGTGCCAGCAGAGGGTGGGAGTACAATGAGCAGTTCTTC. Its protein product is CASRGWEYNEQFF. The chain joins TRBV28 to TRBJ2-1, with D possibly matching TRBD2 (5 bases). This CDR3 has 13 amino acids. Germline CDR1 and CDR2: MDHEN and SYDVKM. V was pared by 6 bases and J by 4 bases, with 10 bases between.

This clone has only a few counts. V is TRBV5-1 and J is TRBJ1-2, with TRBD1 matching over 10 bases. In germline, CDR1 is SGHRS, CDR2 YFSETQ. The CDR3 consists of 15 residues. V trimming: 3 bases; J trimming: 4 bases; junction bases outside the gene matches: 6. The CDR3: CASSSGQGGTYGYTF. CDR3 bases: TGCGCCAGCAGCTCCGGACAGGGGGGGACCTATGGCTACACCTTC.

The chain is built from TRBV11-2 and TRBJ2-1; 9 bases line up with TRBD1. The CDR3 totals 13 residues. Germline V gene sequence: CDR1 SGHAT, CDR2 FQNNGV. The V gene end was trimmed by 2 bases and the J gene end by 9 bases; junction bases not matched to a gene: 2. CDR3 amino acids: CASSLRQGGEQFF. The CDR3 bases are TGTGCCAGCAGCTTAAGACAGGGGGGTGAGCAGTTCTTC.

The J gene is TRBJ2-3, the V gene TRBV2; D uncertain. The CDR3 has 14 amino acids. V was trimmed by 3 bases and J by 0 bases, leaving 7 bases between them. Germline V gene sequence: CDR1 SNHLY, CDR2 FYNNEI. CDR3 in DNA: TGTGCCAGCAGTGACACCTCTAGCACAGATACGCAGTATTTT. Its protein product is CASSDTSSTDTQYF.

The chain employs TRBV19 and TRBJ1-2; 9 nucleotides align to TRBD1. Germline V gene sequence: CDR1 LNHDA, CDR2 SQIVND (reference sequence). With 0 bases clipped from V and 0 bases from J, the junction kept 8 bases outside the gene matches. CDR3 size: 18 residues. CDR3 in DNA: TGTGCCAGTAGTATAGAAAATCCGGGACAGGGACCTAACTATGGCTACACCTTC. The encoded protein is CASSIENPGQGPNYGYTF. Using reference TRBV19 and TRBJ1-2 for the parts outside the CDR3, the full variable domain is DGGITQSPKYLFRKEGQNVTLSCEQNLNHDAMYWYRQDPGQGLRLIYYSQIVNDFQKGDIAEGYSVSREKKESFPLTVTSAQKNPTAFYLCASSIENPGQGPNYGYTFGSGTRLTVV.

The V call is TRBV5-4, the J call TRBJ2-1; D is undetermined. The germline gives CDR1 SGHNT, CDR2 YYREEE (reference sequence). The CDR3 is 13 amino acids. V was pared by 0 bases and J by 6 bases, with 7 bases between. The CDR3 sequence is CASSLGVSNEQFF. The CDR3 DNA reads as TGTGCCAGCAGCTTGGGCGTAAGCAATGAGCAGTTCTTC.

V is TRBV27 and J is TRBJ1-2; the match to TRBD1 covers 9 bases. With V trimmed by 0 bases and J by 5 bases, 7 bases remained unmatched. This CDR3 is built from 16 residues. The germline gives CDR1 MNHEY, CDR2 SMNVEV (reference sequence). The CDR3 nucleotides read TGTGCCAGCAGTTTATCGGTGACAGGGGGACGGTATGGCTACACCTTC. Its protein product is CASSLSVTGGRYGYTF.

V gene TRBV28 combines with J gene TRBJ1-2, with D hard to call. CDR1 is MDHEN, CDR2 SYDVKM, per germline. V gave up 1 base and J gave up 8 bases, with 17 bases separating them. CDR3 length: 15 amino acids. CDR3 in amino acids: CASSLFPDSPGGYTF. In DNA, the CDR3 is TGTGCCAGCAGTTTATTCCCGGATTCCCCCGGCGGCTACACCTTC.

The chain carries TRBV5-6 and TRBJ2-3; 15 bases align to TRBD2. Germline-derived CDR1 and CDR2 are SGHDT and YYEEEE. After removal of 4 bases from V and 7 bases from J, the junction contained 7 bases not matched to a gene. This CDR3 region has 16 residues. CDR3 in amino acids: CASSRTSGRAGYTQYF. In nucleotides, the CDR3 is TGTGCCAGCAGCAGGACTAGCGGGAGGGCGGGGTATACGCAGTATTTT.